This T cell receptor (beta chain) is from a study of T cell responses to AZD1222 COVID-19 vaccine. Study-wide results and caveats: In the spike-specific TCR repertoire, nearly half reportedly target unmutated variant regions. Repertoires were sampled only after the peak T cell response. Dominant CD4 TCR responses targeted spike regions 160-218 and 743-854. The donors showed a predominance of white British ancestry and of females, with possible underestimation of clonal diversity.

This clone was seen a single time. What it recognizes is unknown. Method: immunoSEQ multiplex PCR; TCRdb's copy keeps in-frame clones and lacks some. The sample comprises about 210,000 clones, approximately 94% of which are singletons, and around 1.7% rests with the top ten. Sequenced material: peripheral blood, taken 28 days after the second dose of the MenACWY control vaccine. This TCR was sampled from an adult who received the MenACWY meningococcal vaccine as a control.

This chain's CDR3 is CASSEGAANQPQHF. CDR3 in DNA: TGTGCCAGCAGTGAAGGGGCCGCGAATCAGCCCCAGCATTTT. This chain links TRBV2 with TRBJ1-5; D unresolved. This CDR3 has 14 amino acids. The V end was cut by 1 base, the J end by 4 bases, with 8 bases between. Looked up from germline, CDR1 is SNHLY and CDR2 is FYNNEI. The entire variable domain, with the rest obtained from reference TRBV2 and TRBJ1-5, is as follows: EPEVTQTPSHQVTQMGQEVILRCVPISNHLYFYWYRQILGQKVEFLVSFYNNEISEKSEIFDDQFSVERPDGSNFTLKIRSTKLEDSAMYFCASSEGAANQPQHFGDGTRLSIL.